The 3 T cell receptor beta chains given below trace back to one sample, sequenced in a study of OX40 agonist ivuxolimab in advanced cancers. Receptor libraries were prepared by the immunoSEQ multiplex PCR assay. In its TCRdb copy, this immuneACCESS table keeps in-frame sequences only and misses some clones. Where compared with another copy, unresolved V genes explain less than half of these, and the others have no known cause. Across this sample there are about 58,000 clones, with about 88% seen only once. The ten largest account for around 0.76% of the sample. The sequences come from CD4+ or CD8+ T cells sorted from blood, collected in a trial of the OX40 agonist ivuxolimab. Source of these receptors: an adult with an advanced solid tumor such as melanoma, head and neck, liver or kidney cancer.

The chain is built from TRBV11-2 and TRBJ2-7, with D perhaps TRBD1 (6 bases). Germline CDR1 reads SGHAT; CDR2 reads FQNNGV. This CDR3 is 14 amino acids long. V dropped 7 bases and J dropped 1 base, with 14 bases sitting between them. The CDR3 protein is CASNGQRLSYEQYF. In DNA, the CDR3 is TGTGCCAGCAACGGACAGCGGCTGTCCTACGAGCAGTACTTC.

This clone occurred once. The chain carries TRBV5-1 and TRBJ1-1, with a weak D call TRBD1 (6 bases). V gave up 4 bases and J gave up 0 bases, with 19 bases separating them. Germline values: CDR1 SGHRS, CDR2 YFSETQ. The CDR3 is made up of 17 amino acids. CDR3 nucleotide sequence: TGCGCCAGCAGCCTTAACCCACGGACAGAAGTGAACACTGAAGCTTTCTTT. It codes for CASSLNPRTEVNTEAFF.

The chain has TRBV5-5 and TRBJ2-4; 10 nucleotides match TRBD1. Germline CDR1 SGHKS, CDR2 YYEKEE (reference sequence). Losses at the gene ends were 0 bases for V and 7 bases for J; bases not matched to a gene: 10. The CDR3 sequence is 17 residues long. The CDR3 spells CASSLEDRGSSRNIQYF. CDR3 in DNA: TGTGCCAGCAGCTTGGAGGACAGGGGGAGTTCTAGGAACATTCAGTACTTC.